The 30 T cell receptor beta chains below all came from one sample that was sequenced in a study of chemoradiotherapy in HPV16-positive cancers. Assay used: immunoSEQ multiplex PCR; TCRdb lists only in-frame clones, some missing. The repertoire includes under 4,000 clones, more than 85% of them detected once, and 4% to 5% sits in the top ten. The source material was tumor tissue, sampled from a patient who underwent chemoradiotherapy. The source is a human donor with HPV-associated anogenital cancer.

This clone was detected once. The chain carries TRBV29-1 and TRBJ2-7; tentative D call: TRBD1 (6 bases). CDR1 SQVTM and CDR2 ANQGSEA come from the germline V gene. This CDR3 spans 13 amino acids. Trimming left V 5 bases short and J 2 bases short, with 13 bases between. In DNA form, the CDR3 reads TGCAGCGTTTCAACAGGGATCGCCTACGAGCAGTACTTC. Translated: CSVSTGIAYEQYF.

This clone appeared a few times. The chain joins TRBV6-5 to TRBJ1-6, with D unresolved. The CDR3 has 12 residues. Trimming took off 3 bases at V and 10 bases at J, with 7 bases between the two ends. CDR1 MNHEY and CDR2 SVGAGI come from the germline V gene. CDR3 residues: CASSYRGSPLHF. In DNA, the CDR3 is TGTGCCAGCAGTTATCGAGGATCACCCCTCCACTTT.

The table lists this clone with a count of one. The chain joins TRBV5-1 to TRBJ1-3; the D gene is possibly TRBD1 (6 bases). This CDR3 region has 14 residues. CDR1 is SGHRS and CDR2 is YFSETQ in the germline V gene. The V and J ends lost 3 bases and 2 bases respectively, with 9 bases between them. The CDR3 region has the DNA TGCGCCAGCAGCTCAGGGGCGGCTGGAAACACCATATATTTT. It is translated as CASSSGAAGNTIYF.

The chain uses TRBV7-9 and TRBJ2-3, with TRBD2 identical over 8 bases. The CDR3 totals 17 residues. Germline loops: CDR1 SEHNR, CDR2 FQNEAQ (reference sequence). Unmatched junction bases numbered 13, after V lost 5 bases and J lost 3 bases. The CDR3 nucleotides are TGTGCCAGCAGCCGACGTGCGGGGGGCGCGAGAACAGATACGCAGTATTTT. It encodes CASSRRAGGARTDTQYF.

The rearrangement links TRBV6-5 to TRBJ1-1; 9 nucleotides agree with TRBD1. Germline CDR1 and CDR2: MNHEY and SVGAGI. The CDR3 extends over 14 amino acids. The J segment lost 10 bases and the V segment lost 4 bases, leaving 10 bases of the junction unmatched. The CDR3 protein is CASSSREQGALAFF. CDR3 DNA: TGTGCCAGCAGTTCTAGGGAACAGGGGGCTCTAGCTTTCTTT.

The V gene is TRBV7-2, the J gene TRBJ1-1; 12 nucleotides agree with TRBD1. V lost 2 bases to trimming and J lost 6 bases; unmatched junction nucleotides: 16. The CDR3 runs to 19 residues. Germline V gene data show CDR1 as SGHTA and CDR2 as FQGNSA. Here the CDR3 DNA reads TGTGCCAGCAGCTTAAGACTGAGGGGGACAGGGGGCGTTAACGCTGAAGCTTTCTTT. Amino acids: CASSLRLRGTGGVNAEAFF.

The chain combines TRBV9 with TRBJ1-3; D is ambiguous. The CDR3 has 15 amino acids. Germline V gene data show CDR1 as SGDLS and CDR2 as YYNGEE. V gave up 2 bases and J gave up 0 bases, with 9 bases separating them. The CDR3 loop reads CASSVTSDSGNTIYF. The CDR3, as DNA: TGTGCCAGCAGCGTTACGTCGGACTCTGGAAACACCATATATTTT.

The chain joins TRBV20-1 to TRBJ2-5, with a possible D match to TRBD2 (5 bases). CDR1 is DFQATT and CDR2 is SNEGSKA in the germline V gene (reference sequence). There are 11 residues in the CDR3. V lost 4 bases and J 4 bases, leaving 7 bases between the germline ends. The CDR3 loop is CSATRGETQYF. CDR3 DNA: TGCAGTGCTACCCGGGGAGAGACCCAGTACTTC.

This clone occurred a few times. The genes are TRBV25-1 and TRBJ1-2; D possibly corresponds to TRBD1 (5 bases). Germline CDR1 MGHDK, CDR2 SYGVNS. The CDR3 loop spans 12 amino acids. Trimming took off 7 bases at V and 6 bases at J, with 12 bases between the two ends. The DNA of the CDR3 is TGTGCCAGCACCGGAGGGACCCATGGCTACACCTTC. Translation: CASTGGTHGYTF.

The CDR3 DNA is TGCGCCAGCAGCCGGACTAGCGGGGGCCGCTACACTAGCACAGATACGCAGTATTTT. Its protein is CASSRTSGGRYTSTDTQYF. The chain employs TRBV5-1 and TRBJ2-3, with TRBD2 matching 13 bases. The CDR3 sequence is 19 residues long. Per germline, CDR1 SGHRS and CDR2 YFSETQ. With V trimmed by 4 bases and J by 0 bases, 11 bases remained unmatched.

This clone was found a few times. This rearrangement joins TRBV4-2 to TRBJ1-5; tentative D call: TRBD1 (5 bases). Germline V CDR1 and CDR2: LGHNA, YNFKEQ. The CDR3 totals 16 residues. With 0 bases removed from V and 5 bases from J, the gap between germline ends came to 14 bases. As DNA, the CDR3 is TGTGCCAGCAGCCAAGATCTTGGAGGGGCCCATCAGCCCCAGCATTTT. Protein sequence: CASSQDLGGAHQPQHF.

This chain links TRBV2 with TRBJ1-2; D is ambiguous. The V and J ends lost 1 base and 3 bases respectively, with 9 bases between them. The CDR3 runs 14 residues. CDR1 is SNHLY, CDR2 FYNNEI, per germline. CDR3 amino acids: CASSEVGGYYGYTF. The CDR3 DNA reads as TGTGCCAGCAGTGAAGTCGGCGGCTACTATGGCTACACCTTC.

The rearrangement links TRBV5-4 to TRBJ1-1, with 7 bases that match TRBD1. There are 14 residues in the CDR3. Per the germline V gene, CDR1 is SGHNT and CDR2 is YYREEE (reference sequence). The V gene end was trimmed by 3 bases and the J gene end by 12 bases; junction bases not matched to a gene: 14. CDR3 protein: CASSSDRLANLTFF. Here the CDR3 DNA reads TGTGCCAGCAGCTCGGACAGGTTGGCCAATTTAACTTTCTTT.

The chain joins TRBV18 to TRBJ1-5, with TRBD1 matching 7 bases. Germline CDR1 KGHSH, CDR2 LQKENI. Losses at the gene ends were 4 bases for V and 3 bases for J; bases not matched to a gene: 9. The CDR3 covers 16 residues. The CDR3 protein is CASSQRGPRDNQPQHF. CDR3 nucleotide sequence: TGTGCCAGCTCACAGAGGGGGCCCCGTGACAATCAGCCCCAGCATTTT.

The rearrangement uses TRBV6-5 and TRBJ2-2, with TRBD2 identical over 10 bases. Per germline, CDR1 MNHEY and CDR2 SVGAGI. The ends lost 2 bases at V and 8 bases at J; junction bases unmatched: 5. The CDR3 contains 15 residues. The CDR3 bases are TGTGCCAGCAGTTACCAAGCGGGGGGGCAAGGGGAGCTGTTTTTT. Translated: CASSYQAGGQGELFF.

In its sample, this clone was seen once. The chain has TRBV10-2 and TRBJ2-3; no firm D call. CDR1 and CDR2 from the germline V gene are WSHSY and SAAADI. V was cut by 4 bases and J by 6 bases, with 8 bases left in between. CDR3 size: 12 residues. The CDR3 bases are TGCGCCAGCAGTGTCGGGTCGGATACGCAGTATTTT. This encodes CASSVGSDTQYF.

This chain joins TRBV9 and TRBJ2-7, with 10 positions matching TRBD2. Germline CDR1 and CDR2: SGDLS and YYNGEE. The CDR3 has 15 amino acids. J lost 2 bases, V lost 1 base, and 3 bases had no gene match. The CDR3 sequence: CASSVSTSGAYEQYF. The CDR3 DNA follows: TGTGCCAGCAGCGTATCCACTAGCGGGGCCTACGAGCAGTACTTC.

The CDR3 region is CASSRPGQGVYEQYF. CDR3 in DNA: TGCGCCAGCAGCCGACCCGGACAGGGGGTCTACGAGCAGTACTTC. The chain has TRBV5-1 and TRBJ2-7, with TRBD1 matching over 10 bases. CDR1 and CDR2 from the germline V gene are SGHRS and YFSETQ. The CDR3 has 15 residues. V gave up 4 bases and J gave up 3 bases; unmatched junction bases: 7.

The gene calls are TRBV27 and TRBJ2-1; TRBD1 might be the D (5 bases). The V end lost 1 base, the J end lost 2 bases, and 9 bases lay between the germline ends. Germline CDR1 is MNHEY and CDR2 is SMNVEV (reference sequence). This CDR3 is 15 amino acids long. DNA for the CDR3: TGTGCCAGCAGTTTATTAGGGGCCCCCTACAATGAGCAGTTCTTC. Amino acid sequence: CASSLLGAPYNEQFF.

The CDR3 bases are TGCGCCAGCAGCTTGAGCGGGGATGGCTACACCTTC. It is translated as CASSLSGDGYTF. The J gene is TRBJ1-2, the V gene TRBV5-1; D gene ambiguous. Germline V gene data show CDR1 as SGHRS and CDR2 as YFSETQ. The CDR3 covers 12 residues. V was clipped by 1 base and J by 6 bases, with 7 bases between them. Filled out from reference TRBV5-1 and TRBJ1-2, the complete variable domain reads KAGVTQTPRYLIKTRGQQVTLSCSPISGHRSVSWYQQTPGQGLQFLFEYFSETQRNKGNFPGRFSGRQFSNSRSEMNVSTLELGDSALYLCASSLSGDGYTFGSGTRLTVV.

This chain uses TRBV28 with TRBJ1-2; tentatively, D is TRBD1 (6 bases). The germline V gene encodes CDR1 MDHEN and CDR2 SYDVKM. Deletions cut 7 bases from V and 4 bases from J, with 13 bases between. CDR3 length: 13 amino acids. CDR3 sequence (DNA): TGTGCCAGCACCTTGACAGGCCCCTATGGCTACACCTTC. Encoded protein: CASTLTGPYGYTF.

The gene calls are TRBV4-1 and TRBJ1-2; TRBD1 aligns across 7 bases. Germline lookup yields CDR1 MGHRA and CDR2 YSYEKL. Germline trimming cut 3 bases from V and 4 bases from J; bases unmatched to any gene: 11. The CDR3 covers 16 residues. CDR3 loop: CASSQSTGVVVYGYTF. The CDR3 DNA reads as TGCGCCAGCAGCCAGAGCACAGGGGTAGTCGTCTATGGCTACACCTTC.

J is TRBJ2-5 and V is TRBV2, with a possible D match to TRBD2 (5 bases). The CDR3 has 14 amino acids. V was trimmed by 5 bases and J by 0 bases, leaving 10 bases between them. Germline V gives CDR1 SNHLY, CDR2 FYNNEI. The CDR3 sequence: CASSPTRYQETQYF. CDR3 DNA: TGTGCCAGCAGTCCTACTAGGTACCAAGAGACCCAGTACTTC.

The rearrangement links TRBV19 to TRBJ1-1, with D uncertain. The V end was cut by 7 bases, the J end by 6 bases, with 12 bases between. The CDR3 sequence is 12 residues long. CDR1 LNHDA and CDR2 SQIVND come from the germline V gene (reference sequence). The CDR3 coding sequence is TGTGCCAGTACTGCTAACGGCGCTGAAGCTTTCTTT. Amino acid sequence: CASTANGAEAFF.

This rearrangement joins TRBV9 to TRBJ2-3; no clear D gene. V lost 4 bases and J 2 bases, leaving 8 bases between the germline ends. Germline values: CDR1 SGDLS, CDR2 YYNGEE. CDR3 length equals 13 residues. This CDR3 is CASSPPATDTQYF. The CDR3 DNA is TGTGCCAGCAGCCCACCCGCCACAGATACGCAGTATTTT.

The chain recombines TRBV7-9 with TRBJ1-1; D may be TRBD1 (5 bases). Germline CDR1 reads SEHNR; CDR2 reads FQNEAQ (reference sequence). CDR3 size: 13 residues. V lost 6 bases, J lost 4 bases, and 12 bases lay in between. CDR3 nucleotides: TGTGCCAGCAGTAGTAGGGGTTTCACTGAAGCTTTCTTT. Translating gives CASSSRGFTEAFF.

The gene calls are TRBV6-1 and TRBJ2-1, with D possibly matching TRBD2 (6 bases). Trimming took 7 bases from V and 1 from J, leaving 8 bases between them. CDR1 and CDR2 from the germline V gene are MNHNS and SASEGT. The length of the CDR3 is 13 residues. CDR3 amino acids: CASIGGSYNEQFF. DNA of the CDR3: TGTGCCAGCATCGGAGGGTCCTACAATGAGCAGTTCTTC.

This sequence joins TRBV18 and TRBJ1-6; 9 nucleotides line up with TRBD1. Germline V lookup: CDR1 KGHSH, CDR2 LQKENI. This CDR3 spans 15 amino acids. Unmatched junction bases numbered 7, after V lost 5 bases and J lost 8 bases. Here the CDR3 DNA reads TGTGCCAGCTCATCCCTAAGGACAGGGGATTCACCCCTCCACTTT. The encoded protein is CASSSLRTGDSPLHF. Full variable domain (rest looked up from reference TRBV18 and TRBJ1-6): NAGVMQNPRHLVRRRGQEARLRCSPMKGHSHVYWYRQLPEEGLKFMVYLQKENIIDESGMPKERFSAEFPKEGPSILRIQQVVRGDSAAYFCASSSLRTGDSPLHFGNGTRLTVT.

The gene calls are TRBV29-1 and TRBJ2-3; D possibly corresponds to TRBD2 (5 bases). Trimming cost V 8 bases and J 1 base, with 10 bases left between them. The germline CDR1 and CDR2 sequences are SQVTM and ANQGSEA. This CDR3 is 12 amino acids long. The CDR3 DNA reads TGCAGCACAGACGGGGGCACAGATACGCAGTATTTT. Amino acid sequence: CSTDGGTDTQYF.

This clone was found once. The chain joins TRBV15 to TRBJ2-3; 7 nucleotides match TRBD2. CDR3 size: 16 residues. The V and J ends lost 0 bases and 5 bases, in that order; junction bases with no gene match: 8. CDR1 is LNHNV, CDR2 YYDKDF, per germline (reference sequence). The CDR3 is CATSRDIAGVEDTQYF. CDR3 in DNA: TGTGCCACCAGCAGAGATATTGCGGGGGTTGAAGATACGCAGTATTTT.